These 26 T cell receptor beta chains originate from one sample sequenced in a study of beta chain features in type 1 diabetes. The study reverse transcribed the entire isolated RNA, so it sequenced expressed TCRB transcripts. Some clones are missing from TCRdb's copy, which holds only in-frame ones; the method was immunoSEQ multiplex PCR. The table shows over 100,000 clones, with under 40% occurring only once. The sample was stem cell memory CD4+ T cells from blood. All receptors come from a young woman in good health.

The chain employs TRBV7-2 and TRBJ2-1; 14 bases map to TRBD2. The CDR3 runs 18 residues. The V and J ends lost 0 bases and 10 bases, in that order; junction bases with no gene match: 11. Germline V lookup: CDR1 SGHTA, CDR2 FQGNSA. CDR3 bases: TGTGCCAGCAGCTTAGCCTCCGGGACTAGCGGGAGTTGGGGCGAGCAGTTCTTC. This codes for CASSLASGTSGSWGEQFF.

The rearrangement uses TRBV7-9 and TRBJ1-2, with D maybe TRBD1 (5 bases). The germline V gene encodes CDR1 SEHNR and CDR2 FQNEAQ (reference sequence). V lost 8 bases, J lost 8 bases, and 15 bases lay in between. The CDR3 totals 12 residues. The CDR3 coding sequence is TGTGCCAGCTCCCAGCAGGGAAAGGGCTACACCTTC. The encoded protein is CASSQQGKGYTF.

V usage is TRBV5-6 and J usage is TRBJ2-7; D is possibly TRBD1 (6 bases). V lost 4 bases, J lost 2 bases, and 16 bases lay in between. CDR3 length: 15 amino acids. Germline values: CDR1 SGHDT, CDR2 YYEEEE. Written as DNA, the CDR3 is TGTGCCAGCAGCCTTTTAGACAGGTTTCCCTACGAGCAGTACTTC. Translating it yields CASSLLDRFPYEQYF. The full variable domain, in which reference TRBV5-6 and TRBJ2-7 provide the parts outside the CDR3, is DAGVTQSPTHLIKTRGQQVTLRCSPKSGHDTVSWYQQALGQGPQFIFQYYEEEERQRGNFPDRFSGHQFPNYSSELNVNALLLGDSALYLCASSLLDRFPYEQYFGPGTRLTVT.

V is TRBV30 and J is TRBJ2-5, with D maybe TRBD2 (6 bases). This CDR3 has 12 residues. Looked up from germline, CDR1 is GTSNPN and CDR2 is SVGIG (reference sequence). V was shortened by 3 bases and J by 11 bases, with 16 bases between the two germline ends. CDR3 residues: CAWRKRLGEQYF. The CDR3, as DNA: TGTGCCTGGAGGAAAAGACTAGGAGAGCAGTACTTC.

The chain uses TRBV7-9 and TRBJ2-7, with TRBD1 matching over 8 bases. The CDR3 extends over 15 amino acids. Germline V lookup: CDR1 SEHNR, CDR2 FQNEAQ (reference sequence). Trimming at V came to 2 bases and at J to 1 base, leaving 4 bases not matched to a gene. The CDR3 sequence: CASSLFRDRSYEQYF. In nucleotides, the CDR3 is TGTGCCAGCAGCTTATTCCGGGACAGGTCCTACGAGCAGTACTTC.

The genes are TRBV7-2 and TRBJ2-2; tentative D call: TRBD1 (6 bases). This CDR3 spans 12 amino acids. Germline CDR1 and CDR2: SGHTA and FQGNSA. Trimming removed 10 bases from V and 5 bases from J, with 11 bases in between. The CDR3 region is CATNDRTGELFF. DNA for the CDR3: TGTGCCACCAACGACAGGACCGGGGAGCTGTTTTTT. Using reference TRBV7-2 and TRBJ2-2 for the parts outside the CDR3, the full variable domain is GAGVSQSPSNKVTEKGKDVELRCDPISGHTALYWYRQSLGQGLEFLIYFQGNSAPDKSGLPSDRFSAERTGGSVSTLTIQRTQQEDSAVYLCATNDRTGELFFGEGSRLTVL.

This clone has a handful of counts. This chain connects TRBV6-6 to TRBJ2-2; 8 nucleotides agree with TRBD2. In germline, CDR1 is MNHNY, CDR2 SVGAGI (reference sequence). Trimming at V came to 11 bases and at J to 1 base, leaving 3 bases not matched to a gene. The CDR3 is 13 amino acids. Here the CDR3 reads CACRGGNTGELFF. DNA for the CDR3: TGTGCCTGCCGGGGGGGGAACACCGGGGAGCTGTTTTTT.

The CDR3 DNA reads as TGTGCCAGCAGCTTCGTAGCGGGAGATAAGTACGAGCAGTACTTC. Translated, it gives CASSFVAGDKYEQYF. The rearrangement uses TRBV11-2 and TRBJ2-7; 9 bases fit TRBD2. J gave up 4 bases and V 3 bases, and 7 bases lay outside the gene matches. Germline-derived CDR1 and CDR2 are SGHAT and FQNNGV. The CDR3 is made up of 15 amino acids.

This chain connects TRBV29-1 to TRBJ2-2, with 12 bases lining up with TRBD1. The ends lost 7 bases at V and 6 bases at J; junction bases unmatched: 3. The CDR3 spans 13 residues. Germline CDR1 SQVTM, CDR2 ANQGSEA. CDR3 sequence (DNA): TGCAGCGCGGGACAGGGGGCCCCCGGGGAGCTGTTTTTT. This translates into CSAGQGAPGELFF.

The chain joins TRBV5-1 to TRBJ2-3; no definite D call. V was trimmed by 2 bases and J by 3 bases, leaving 4 bases between them. The CDR3 length is 12 residues. The germline gives CDR1 SGHRS, CDR2 YFSETQ. The CDR3: CASSFGTDTQYF. The CDR3 bases are TGCGCCAGCAGCTTCGGGACAGATACGCAGTATTTT.

This clone was observed once. The chain recombines TRBV7-9 with TRBJ2-1, with 9 bases identical to TRBD1. Germline CDR1 and CDR2: SEHNR and FQNEAQ (reference sequence). The J segment lost 7 bases and the V segment lost 5 bases, leaving 6 bases of the junction unmatched. CDR3 size: 14 residues. Here the CDR3 DNA reads TGTGCCAGCAGCGGGGGGACAGGGTTGAATGAGCAGTTCTTC. This gives the protein CASSGGTGLNEQFF.

This sequence joins TRBV5-1 and TRBJ1-1; 7 nucleotides align to TRBD1. From germline, CDR1 is SGHRS and CDR2 YFSETQ. CDR3 length: 13 residues. Trimming at V came to 1 base and at J to 5 bases, leaving 2 bases not matched to a gene. The DNA for the CDR3 is TGCGCCAGCAGCTTGACAGGGGATACTGAAGCTTTCTTT. It codes for CASSLTGDTEAFF.

CDR3 nucleotide sequence: TGTGCCAGCATCAAACTCCGGGACAGGGGTAATGAAAAACTGTTTTTT. Encoded protein: CASIKLRDRGNEKLFF. The J gene is TRBJ1-4, the V gene TRBV28; 10 bases align to TRBD1. V shed 7 bases and J 4 bases; nucleotides not matched to a gene: 9. This CDR3 spans 16 amino acids. Germline CDR1 and CDR2: MDHEN and SYDVKM.

This clone has more than one count but fewer than ten. The chain recombines TRBV29-1 with TRBJ1-4; D might be TRBD1 (5 bases). Germline V CDR1 and CDR2: SQVTM, ANQGSEA. This CDR3 has 14 residues. The V and J ends lost 5 bases and 3 bases respectively, with 13 bases between them. CDR3 DNA sequence: TGCAGCGTTTCCCAGGGTGCACCTAATGAAAAACTGTTTTTT. Translation gives CSVSQGAPNEKLFF.

There are a few counts of this clone. The J gene is TRBJ2-7, the V gene TRBV7-8; TRBD2 aligns across 9 bases. Trimming took 3 bases from V and 3 from J; bases not matched to a gene: 6. This CDR3 is 15 amino acids long. Germline-derived CDR1 and CDR2 are SGHVS and FQNEAQ. CDR3 nucleotide sequence: TGTGCCAGCAGCTTCCTAGCGGGATCATACTACGAGCAGTACTTC. Translating it yields CASSFLAGSYYEQYF.

This clone has only one observation. This chain joins TRBV2 and TRBJ2-3, with TRBD2 matching 10 bases. The V gene's germline CDR1 is SNHLY and CDR2 FYNNEI. The V segment lost 8 bases and the J segment 6 bases; nucleotides outside the gene matches: 5. This CDR3 contains 13 residues. DNA for the CDR3: TGTGCCAGCCAATTAGCGGGAGGTGATACGCAGTATTTT. It encodes CASQLAGGDTQYF.

This chain uses TRBV4-2 with TRBJ2-4; D gene ambiguous. CDR1 LGHNA and CDR2 YNFKEQ come from the germline V gene. The length of the CDR3 is 16 residues. Between the trimmed V and J ends, which lost 0 bases and 7 bases, there was a span of 16 bases. CDR3 protein: CASSQDPGPVWNIQYF. The CDR3 DNA reads TGTGCCAGCAGCCAAGATCCTGGCCCCGTGTGGAACATTCAGTACTTC.

A few counts support this clone. A read error may account for a junction end that differs from germline. The chain employs TRBV7-6 and TRBJ2-1, with no clear D. Per germline, CDR1 SGHVS and CDR2 FNYEAQ. This CDR3 has 13 amino acids. The CDR3 sequence: CASSRYSNNEQFF. The CDR3 DNA follows: TGTGCCAGCAGCAGATACTCCAACAATGAGCAGTTCTTC.

This clone was seen more than once but under ten times. V usage is TRBV7-8 and J usage is TRBJ2-7, with D possibly TRBD2 on 6 matching bases. Germline V gene sequence: CDR1 SGHVS, CDR2 FQNEAQ. The CDR3 is made up of 17 amino acids. V lost 5 bases to trimming and J lost 2 bases, with 22 bases between them. The CDR3 DNA is TGTGCCAGCAGCCTTGGTGCGGGACGGGCAGTAACCTACGAGCAGTACTTC. Translating it yields CASSLGAGRAVTYEQYF.

The chain couples TRBV19 to TRBJ2-3; 8 bases are shared with TRBD2. Trimming took 5 bases from V and 7 from J; bases not matched to a gene: 11. CDR1 and CDR2 from the germline V gene are LNHDA and SQIVND (reference sequence). The CDR3 is 15 amino acids. As DNA, the CDR3 is TGTGCCAGTAGTGCCGGACTAGCCGGTTTGAATACGCAGTATTTT. It encodes CASSAGLAGLNTQYF.

This clone was seen a few times. The chain has TRBV14 and TRBJ2-1; 9 nucleotides line up with TRBD2. Germline V lookup: CDR1 SGHDN, CDR2 FVKESK. This CDR3 has 16 residues. The V segment lost 4 bases and the J segment 4 bases; nucleotides outside the gene matches: 8. The CDR3: CASSPPGLAAYNEQFF. The DNA of the CDR3 is TGTGCCAGCAGCCCCCCGGGACTAGCAGCGTACAATGAGCAGTTCTTC.

In DNA, the CDR3 is TGTGCCAGCAGTATGACAGTGAGGTCCTACGAGCAGTACTTC. Translating gives CASSMTVRSYEQYF. This chain connects TRBV6-5 to TRBJ2-7, with D perhaps matching TRBD1 (5 bases). The CDR3 covers 14 residues. In germline, CDR1 is MNHEY, CDR2 SVGAGI. Trimming took off 5 bases at V and 1 base at J, with 12 bases between the two ends.

The chain recombines TRBV11-2 with TRBJ2-7; 7 nucleotides align to TRBD2. Germline V gene sequence: CDR1 SGHAT, CDR2 FQNNGV. The CDR3 runs to 15 residues. V dropped 5 bases and J dropped 1; count of bases not matched to a gene: 8. CDR3: CASSRLAGGSYEQYF. The CDR3, as DNA: TGTGCCAGCAGCAGACTAGCAGGAGGGTCCTACGAGCAGTACTTC.

The gene calls are TRBV5-5 and TRBJ1-4; 7 bases match TRBD1. The length of the CDR3 is 14 residues. After removal of 2 bases from V and 4 bases from J, the junction contained 2 bases not matched to a gene. CDR1 SGHKS and CDR2 YYEKEE come from the germline V gene (reference sequence). CDR3 in DNA: TGTGCCAGCAGCTTTTGGGACAGTAATGAAAAACTGTTTTTT. This encodes CASSFWDSNEKLFF.

The CDR3 DNA reads TGTGCCAGCTCACCACTCGAGGTGACTAGCGGGGGGTCCTACGAGCAGTACTTC. Translation: CASSPLEVTSGGSYEQYF. The chain links TRBV18 to TRBJ2-5; TRBD2 aligns across 13 bases. The closer fit of TRBJ2-7 to the DNA end suggests the J call may be wrong. The CDR3 covers 18 residues. CDR1 and CDR2 (germline): KGHSH, LQKENI.

This clone turned up a few times. CDR3 nucleotide sequence: TGCAGCGTACGACAGGTACCAACCTACGAGCAGTACTTC. This translates into CSVRQVPTYEQYF. The rearrangement links TRBV29-1 to TRBJ2-5, with D possibly matching TRBD1 (6 bases). The J call may not be correct, given that the DNA end is closer to TRBJ2-7. This CDR3 has 13 residues. Germline V gene data show CDR1 as SQVTM and CDR2 as ANQGSEA.